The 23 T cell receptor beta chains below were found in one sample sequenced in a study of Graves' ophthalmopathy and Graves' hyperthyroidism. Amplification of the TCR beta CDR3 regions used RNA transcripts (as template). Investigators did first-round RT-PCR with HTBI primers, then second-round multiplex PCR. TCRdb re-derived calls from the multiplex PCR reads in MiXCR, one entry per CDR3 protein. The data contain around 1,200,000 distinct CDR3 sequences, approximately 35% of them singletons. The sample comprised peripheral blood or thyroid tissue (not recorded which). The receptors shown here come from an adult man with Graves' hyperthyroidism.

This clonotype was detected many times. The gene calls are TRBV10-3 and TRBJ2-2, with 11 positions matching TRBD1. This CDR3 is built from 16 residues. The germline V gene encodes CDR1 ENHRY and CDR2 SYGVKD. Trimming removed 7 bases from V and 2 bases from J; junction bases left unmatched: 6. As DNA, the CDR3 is TGTGCCATCACTAAGGACAGGGGGCTAAACACCGGGGAGCTGTTTTTT. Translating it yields CAITKDRGLNTGELFF.

The CDR3 loop reads CASTTTGATGGAETQYF. The DNA of the CDR3 is TGTGCCAGCACCACGACAGGGGCAACCGGGGGCGCGGAGACCCAGTACTTC. This chain connects TRBV7-6 to TRBJ2-5; 8 bases are shared with TRBD1. Germline CDR1 reads SGHVS; CDR2 reads FNYEAQ. The CDR3 sequence is 17 residues long. With 7 bases clipped from V and 5 bases from J, the junction kept 18 bases outside the gene matches.

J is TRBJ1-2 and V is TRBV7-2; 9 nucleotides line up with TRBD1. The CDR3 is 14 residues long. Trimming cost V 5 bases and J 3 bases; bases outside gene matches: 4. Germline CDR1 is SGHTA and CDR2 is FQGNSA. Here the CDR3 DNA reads TGTGCCAGCAGCCATAGACAGGGGGACTATGGCTACACCTTC. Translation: CASSHRQGDYGYTF. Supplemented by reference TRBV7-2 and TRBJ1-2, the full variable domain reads GAGVSQSPSNKVTEKGKDVELRCDPISGHTALYWYRQSLGQGLEFLIYFQGNSAPDKSGLPSDRFSAERTGGSVSTLTIQRTQQEDSAVYLCASSHRQGDYGYTFGSGTRLTVV.

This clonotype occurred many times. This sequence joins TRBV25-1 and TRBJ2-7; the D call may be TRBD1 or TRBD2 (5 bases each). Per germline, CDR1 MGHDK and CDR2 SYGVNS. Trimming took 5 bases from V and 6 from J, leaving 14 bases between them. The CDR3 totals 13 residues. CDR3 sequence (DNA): TGTGCCAGCAGTTCACTGGACGGGGCCGAGCAGTACTTC. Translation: CASSSLDGAEQYF.

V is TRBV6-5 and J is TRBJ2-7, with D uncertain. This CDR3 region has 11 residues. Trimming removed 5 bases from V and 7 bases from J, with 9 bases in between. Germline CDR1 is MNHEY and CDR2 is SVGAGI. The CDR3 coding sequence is TGTGCCAGCAGTGGTACGGCGGAGCAGTACTTC. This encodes CASSGTAEQYF.

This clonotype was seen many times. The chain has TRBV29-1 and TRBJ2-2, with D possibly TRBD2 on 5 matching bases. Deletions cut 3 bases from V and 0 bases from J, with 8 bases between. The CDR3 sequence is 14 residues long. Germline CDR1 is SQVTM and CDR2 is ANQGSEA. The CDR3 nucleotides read TGCAGCGTTGATCCGGGGTCGAACACCGGGGAGCTGTTTTTT. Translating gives CSVDPGSNTGELFF.

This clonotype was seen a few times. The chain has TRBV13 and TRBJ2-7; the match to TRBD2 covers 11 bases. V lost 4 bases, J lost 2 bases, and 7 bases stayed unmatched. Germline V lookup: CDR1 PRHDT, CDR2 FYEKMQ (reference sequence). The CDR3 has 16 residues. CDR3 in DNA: TGTGCCAGCAGCTCCCGACTAGCGGGATTTGCCTACGAGCAGTACTTC. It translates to CASSSRLAGFAYEQYF.

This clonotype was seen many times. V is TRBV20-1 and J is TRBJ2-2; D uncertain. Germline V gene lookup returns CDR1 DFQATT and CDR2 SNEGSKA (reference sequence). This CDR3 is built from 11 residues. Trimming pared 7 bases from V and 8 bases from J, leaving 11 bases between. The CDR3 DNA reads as TGCAGTGTACCGTTCTGGGGGGAGCTGTTTTTT. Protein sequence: CSVPFWGELFF.

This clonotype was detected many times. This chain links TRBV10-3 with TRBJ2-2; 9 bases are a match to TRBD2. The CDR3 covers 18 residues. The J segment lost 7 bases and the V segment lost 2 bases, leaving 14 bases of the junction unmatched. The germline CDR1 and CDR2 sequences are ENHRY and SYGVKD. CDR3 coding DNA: TGTGCCATCAGTGAGACAGGGAAGGCTAGCGGGACGAGCGGGGAGCTGTTTTTT. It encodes CAISETGKASGTSGELFF.

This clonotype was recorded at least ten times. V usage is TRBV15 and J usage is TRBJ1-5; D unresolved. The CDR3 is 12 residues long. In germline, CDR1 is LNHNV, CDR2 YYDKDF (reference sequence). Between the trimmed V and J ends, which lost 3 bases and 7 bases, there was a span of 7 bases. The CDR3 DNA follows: TGTGCCACCAGCAGCGACATCCAGCCCCAGCATTTT. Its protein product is CATSSDIQPQHF. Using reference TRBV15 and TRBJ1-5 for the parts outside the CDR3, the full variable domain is DAMVIQNPRYQVTQFGKPVTLSCSQTLNHNVMYWYQQKSSQAPKLLFHYYDKDFNNEADTPDNFQSRRPNTSFCFLDIRSPGLGDTAMYLCATSSDIQPQHFGDGTRLSIL.

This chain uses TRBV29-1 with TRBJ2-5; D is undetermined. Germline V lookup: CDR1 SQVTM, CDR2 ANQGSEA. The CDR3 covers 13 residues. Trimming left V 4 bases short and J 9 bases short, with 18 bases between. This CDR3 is CSVALDSNQPQYF. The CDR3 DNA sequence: TGCAGCGTTGCCTTGGATAGCAATCAGCCCCAGTACTTC.

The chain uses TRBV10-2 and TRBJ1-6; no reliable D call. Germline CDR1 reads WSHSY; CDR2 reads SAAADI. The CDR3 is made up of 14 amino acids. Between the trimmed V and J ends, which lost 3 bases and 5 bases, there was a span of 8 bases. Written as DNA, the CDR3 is TGCGCCAGCAGTGAACCCTCGAATAATTCACCCCTCCACTTT. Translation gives CASSEPSNNSPLHF.

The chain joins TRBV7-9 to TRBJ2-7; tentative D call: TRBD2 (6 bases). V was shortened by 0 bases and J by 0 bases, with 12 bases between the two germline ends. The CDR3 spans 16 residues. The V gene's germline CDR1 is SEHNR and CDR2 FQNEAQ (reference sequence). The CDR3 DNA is TGTGCCAGCAGCTTAGCAGACGGGAGCTACTCCTACGAGCAGTACTTC. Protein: CASSLADGSYSYEQYF.

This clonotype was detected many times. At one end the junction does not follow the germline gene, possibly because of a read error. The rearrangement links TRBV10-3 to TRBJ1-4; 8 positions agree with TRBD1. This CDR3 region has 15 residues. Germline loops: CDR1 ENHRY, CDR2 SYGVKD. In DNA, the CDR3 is TGTGCCATCAATGAGCTTGACAGGGGACGGGCAAAACTGTTTTTT. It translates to CAINELDRGRAKLFF.

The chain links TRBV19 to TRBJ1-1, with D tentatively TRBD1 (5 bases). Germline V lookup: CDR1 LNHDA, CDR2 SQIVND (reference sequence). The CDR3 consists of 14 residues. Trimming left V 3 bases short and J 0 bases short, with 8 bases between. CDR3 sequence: CASSMGTVNTEAFF. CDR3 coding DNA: TGTGCCAGTAGTATGGGGACGGTGAACACTGAAGCTTTCTTT.

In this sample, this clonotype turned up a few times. The CDR3 nucleotides read TGTGCCAGCCGATACGGGAGCGGCCCCATCGAGGGGGAGACCCAGTACTTC. Protein: CASRYGSGPIEGETQYF. The rearrangement joins TRBV6-6 to TRBJ2-5; D is possibly TRBD2 (6 bases). The CDR3 is 17 residues long. Trimming shortened V by 8 bases and J by 5 bases, and 27 bases separated the two germline ends. Looked up from germline, CDR1 is MNHNY and CDR2 is SVGAGI (reference sequence).

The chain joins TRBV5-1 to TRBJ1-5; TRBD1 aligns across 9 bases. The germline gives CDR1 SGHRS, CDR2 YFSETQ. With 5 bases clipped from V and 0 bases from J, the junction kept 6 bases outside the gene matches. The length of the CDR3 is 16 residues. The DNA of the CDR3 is TGCGCCAGCAGAGAGATGGACAGGGGTAGCAATCAGCCCCAGCATTTT. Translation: CASREMDRGSNQPQHF.

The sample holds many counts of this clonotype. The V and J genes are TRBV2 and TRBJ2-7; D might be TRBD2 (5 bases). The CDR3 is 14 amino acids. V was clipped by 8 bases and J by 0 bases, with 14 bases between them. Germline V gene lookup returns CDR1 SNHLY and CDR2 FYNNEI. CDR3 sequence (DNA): TGTGCCAGCGTCCTTAGCGCCCTCTCCTACGAGCAGTACTTC. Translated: CASVLSALSYEQYF.

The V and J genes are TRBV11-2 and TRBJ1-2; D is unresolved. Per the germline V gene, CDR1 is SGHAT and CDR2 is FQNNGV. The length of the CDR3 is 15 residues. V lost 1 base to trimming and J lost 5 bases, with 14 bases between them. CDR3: CASSLVFRSPYGYTF. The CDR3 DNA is TGTGCCAGCAGCTTAGTGTTCCGGAGCCCTTATGGCTACACCTTC. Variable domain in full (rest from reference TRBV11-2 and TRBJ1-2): EAGVAQSPRYKIIEKRQSVAFWCNPISGHATLYWYQQILGQGPKLLIQFQNNGVVDDSQLPKDRFSAERLKGVDSTLKIQPAKLEDSAVYLCASSLVFRSPYGYTFGSGTRLTVV.

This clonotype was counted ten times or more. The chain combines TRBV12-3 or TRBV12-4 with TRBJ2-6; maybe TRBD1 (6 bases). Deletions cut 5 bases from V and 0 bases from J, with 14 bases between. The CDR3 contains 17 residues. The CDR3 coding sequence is TGTGCCAGCAGTCGATGGACAGCAGACTCTGGGGCCAACGTCCTGACTTTC. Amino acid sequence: CASSRWTADSGANVLTF.

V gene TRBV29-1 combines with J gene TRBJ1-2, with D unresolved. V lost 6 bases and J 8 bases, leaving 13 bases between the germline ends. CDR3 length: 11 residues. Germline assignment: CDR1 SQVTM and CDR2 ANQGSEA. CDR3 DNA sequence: TGCAGCGTCGACTCGGGCATCGGCTACACCTTC. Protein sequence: CSVDSGIGYTF.

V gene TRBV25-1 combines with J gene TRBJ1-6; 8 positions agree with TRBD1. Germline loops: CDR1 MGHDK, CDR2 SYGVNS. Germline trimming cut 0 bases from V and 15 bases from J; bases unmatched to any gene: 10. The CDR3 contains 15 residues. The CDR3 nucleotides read TGTGCCAGCAGTGAATATACAGGGGGTCGAACCCTCCTCCACTTT. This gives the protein CASSEYTGGRTLLHF. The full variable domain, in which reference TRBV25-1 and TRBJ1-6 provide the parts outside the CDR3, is EADIYQTPRYLVIGTGKKITLECSQTMGHDKMYWYQQDPGMELHLIHYSYGVNSTEKGDLSSESTVSRIRTEHFPLTLESARPSHTSQYLCASSEYTGGRTLLHFGNGTRLTVT.

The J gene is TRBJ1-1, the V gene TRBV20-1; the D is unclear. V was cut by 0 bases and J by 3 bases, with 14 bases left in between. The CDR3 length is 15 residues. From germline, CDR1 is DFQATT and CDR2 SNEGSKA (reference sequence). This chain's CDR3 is CSARDLWLRDTEAFF. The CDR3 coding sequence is TGCAGTGCTAGAGATCTCTGGCTGCGGGACACTGAAGCTTTCTTT.